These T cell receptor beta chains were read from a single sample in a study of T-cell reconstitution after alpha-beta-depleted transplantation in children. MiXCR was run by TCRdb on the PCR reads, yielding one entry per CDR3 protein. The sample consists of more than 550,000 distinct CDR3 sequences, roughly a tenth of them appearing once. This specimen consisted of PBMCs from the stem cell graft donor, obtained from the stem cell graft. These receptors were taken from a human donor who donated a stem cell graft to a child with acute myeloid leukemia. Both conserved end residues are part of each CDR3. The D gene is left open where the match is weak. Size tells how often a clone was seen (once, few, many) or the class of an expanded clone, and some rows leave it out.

CDR3aa: CSASRQGETQYF
CDR3nt: TGCAGTGCTAGTCGACAGGGGGAGACCCAGTACTTC
v_gene: TRBV20-1
d_gene: TRBD1
j_gene: TRBJ2-5
abundance: many

CDR3aa: CASSLRRVGISGNTIYF
CDR3nt: TGTGCCAGCAGCTTAAGGAGGGTTGGCATCTCTGGAAACACCATATATTTT
v_gene: TRBV7-8
d_gene: -
j_gene: TRBJ1-3
abundance: few

CDR3aa: CASSGGAFETQYF
CDR3nt: TGTGCCAGCAGCGGGGGGGCGTTCGAGACCCAGTACTTC
v_gene: TRBV9
d_gene: -
j_gene: TRBJ2-5
abundance: -

CDR3aa: CASSLARTRGAPNQPQHF
CDR3nt: TGTGCCAGCAGCTTAGCGAGGACCCGCGGCGCTCCGAATCAGCCCCAGCATTTT
v_gene: TRBV7-8
d_gene: -
j_gene: TRBJ1-5
abundance: many

CDR3aa: CASSVEEGLYGYTF
CDR3nt: TGTGCCAGCAGCGTAGAGGAGGGGCTTTATGGCTACACCTTC
v_gene: TRBV9
d_gene: -
j_gene: TRBJ1-2
abundance: -

CDR3aa: CSARDPLGGNYGYTF
CDR3nt: TGCAGTGCTAGAGATCCCCTCGGGGGAAACTATGGCTACACCTTC
v_gene: TRBV20-1
d_gene: -
j_gene: TRBJ1-2
abundance: few

CDR3aa: CASRRDSNQPQHF
CDR3nt: TGTGCCAGCAGGCGAGACAGTAATCAGCCCCAGCATTTT
v_gene: TRBV27
d_gene: -
j_gene: TRBJ1-5
abundance: many

CDR3aa: CASSIIGFGTAYEQYF
CDR3nt: TGTGCCAGCAGCATCATAGGTTTCGGGACAGCCTACGAGCAGTACTTC
v_gene: TRBV7-2
d_gene: TRBD1
j_gene: TRBJ2-7
abundance: many

CDR3aa: CSGATETQYF
CDR3nt: TGCAGCGGGGCGACGGAGACCCAGTACTTC
v_gene: TRBV29-1
d_gene: -
j_gene: TRBJ2-5
abundance: many

CDR3aa: CASSLPPSGTTSYEQYF
CDR3nt: TGTGCCAGCAGCTTACCTCCTAGCGGGACTACCTCCTACGAGCAGTACTTC
v_gene: TRBV7-9
d_gene: TRBD2
j_gene: TRBJ2-7
abundance: many

CDR3aa: CASSPNRVGPYGYIF
CDR3nt: TGTGCCAGCTCACCGAACAGGGTCGGTCCTTATGGCTACATCTTC
v_gene: TRBV18
d_gene: -
j_gene: TRBJ1-2
abundance: once

CDR3aa: CASSSGQITDTQYF
CDR3nt: TGTGCCAGCAGTTCTGGACAGATCACAGATACGCAGTATTTT
v_gene: TRBV12-3/TRBV12-4
d_gene: -
j_gene: TRBJ2-3
abundance: many

CDR3aa: CASTLPGQGAETQYF
CDR3nt: TGCGCCAGCACCCTACCGGGACAGGGAGCAGAGACCCAGTACTTC
v_gene: TRBV5-1
d_gene: TRBD1
j_gene: TRBJ2-5
abundance: few

CDR3aa: CASSLSSPTSGSRYNEQFF
CDR3nt: TGTGCCAGCAGCTTGAGTAGTCCGACTAGCGGGTCTAGGTACAATGAGCAGTTCTTC
v_gene: TRBV11-1
d_gene: TRBD2
j_gene: TRBJ2-1
abundance: few

CDR3aa: CASSQEATGTGGRREKLFF
CDR3nt: TGCGCCAGCAGCCAAGAGGCCACCGGGACAGGGGGAAGGAGGGAAAAACTGTTTTTT
v_gene: TRBV4-3
d_gene: TRBD1
j_gene: TRBJ1-4
abundance: many

CDR3aa: CASSLAMINYGYTF
CDR3nt: TGTGCCAGCAGCTTAGCCATGATTAACTATGGCTACACCTTC
v_gene: TRBV7-9
d_gene: -
j_gene: TRBJ1-2
abundance: -

CDR3aa: CASSVDRGRGELFF
CDR3nt: TGTGCCAGCAGTGTAGACAGGGGGCGCGGGGAGCTGTTTTTT
v_gene: TRBV2
d_gene: TRBD1
j_gene: TRBJ2-2
abundance: many

CDR3aa: CASSPASGREETQYF
CDR3nt: TGCGCCAGCAGCCCTGCTAGCGGGAGGGAAGAGACCCAGTACTTC
v_gene: TRBV5-1
d_gene: TRBD2
j_gene: TRBJ2-5
abundance: -

CDR3aa: CASSSQQGLPTEAFF
CDR3nt: TGTGCCAGCAGTTCTCAACAGGGGCTCCCCACTGAAGCTTTCTTT
v_gene: TRBV12-3/TRBV12-4
d_gene: TRBD1
j_gene: TRBJ1-1
abundance: -

CDR3aa: CASSLAAGLLYGYTF
CDR3nt: TGTGCCAGCAGCTTAGCTGCAGGACTCCTGTATGGCTACACCTTC
v_gene: TRBV7-2
d_gene: -
j_gene: TRBJ1-2
abundance: -

CDR3aa: CASSLTPVAGLEQYF
CDR3nt: TGTGCCAGCAGCTTAACCCCCGTAGCGGGATTGGAGCAGTACTTC
v_gene: TRBV7-2
d_gene: TRBD2
j_gene: TRBJ2-7
abundance: few

CDR3aa: CASSLLRSDEQYF
CDR3nt: TGTGCCAGCAGCCTTCTACGAAGTGACGAGCAGTACTTC
v_gene: TRBV4-2
d_gene: -
j_gene: TRBJ2-7
abundance: many

CDR3aa: CAISADRGPYNEQFF
CDR3nt: TGTGCCATCAGTGCAGACAGGGGGCCCTACAATGAGCAGTTCTTC
v_gene: TRBV10-3
d_gene: TRBD1
j_gene: TRBJ2-1
abundance: -

CDR3aa: CAIRPTTGKNTGELFF
CDR3nt: TGTGCCATCAGACCTACGACAGGAAAAAACACCGGGGAGCTGTTTTTT
v_gene: TRBV10-3
d_gene: -
j_gene: TRBJ2-2
abundance: -

CDR3aa: CASSLESPGVGTEAFF
CDR3nt: TGTGCCAGCAGCTTAGAAAGCCCAGGGGTGGGCACTGAAGCTTTCTTT
v_gene: TRBV7-2
d_gene: -
j_gene: TRBJ1-1
abundance: -

CDR3aa: CAISRDRDTGELFF
CDR3nt: TGTGCCATCAGCCGAGACAGGGACACCGGGGAGCTGTTTTTT
v_gene: TRBV10-3
d_gene: TRBD1
j_gene: TRBJ2-2
abundance: -

CDR3aa: CATSREKGLNYGYTF
CDR3nt: TGTGCCACCAGCAGAGAAAAAGGCCTTAACTATGGCTACACCTTC
v_gene: TRBV15
d_gene: -
j_gene: TRBJ1-2
abundance: many

CDR3aa: CATSPDRDVTEAFF
CDR3nt: TGTGCCACCTCCCCGGACAGGGATGTCACTGAAGCTTTCTTT
v_gene: TRBV7-9
d_gene: TRBD1
j_gene: TRBJ1-1
abundance: -

CDR3aa: CASSFFGTGYLDTQYF
CDR3nt: TGTGCCAGCAGCTTCTTCGGGACAGGGTATTTGGATACGCAGTATTTT
v_gene: TRBV7-3
d_gene: TRBD1
j_gene: TRBJ2-3
abundance: -

CDR3aa: CASTTGNEQFF
CDR3nt: TGTGCCAGCACCACCGGGAATGAGCAGTTCTTC
v_gene: TRBV27
d_gene: -
j_gene: TRBJ2-1
abundance: many

CDR3aa: CASSREEDNEQFF
CDR3nt: TGTGCCAGCTCACGAGAGGAAGACAATGAGCAGTTCTTC
v_gene: TRBV18
d_gene: -
j_gene: TRBJ2-1
abundance: -

CDR3aa: CATDDRAELLCNEQFF
CDR3nt: TGTGCCACCGACGACAGGGCCGAACTCCTATGCAATGAGCAGTTCTTC
v_gene: TRBV14
d_gene: TRBD1
j_gene: TRBJ2-1
abundance: -

CDR3aa: CASSFSSNQPQHF
CDR3nt: TGTGCCAGCAGCTTTAGTAGCAATCAGCCCCAGCATTTT
v_gene: TRBV7-9
d_gene: -
j_gene: TRBJ1-5
abundance: few

CDR3aa: CASSRTSGELFF
CDR3nt: TGTGCCAGCAGCCGGACTAGCGGGGAGCTGTTTTTT
v_gene: TRBV27
d_gene: TRBD2
j_gene: TRBJ2-2
abundance: -

CDR3aa: CASSLEGGRGTDTQYF
CDR3nt: TGTGCCAGCAGCTTAGAGGGCGGGAGGGGCACAGATACGCAGTATTTT
v_gene: TRBV7-6
d_gene: TRBD2
j_gene: TRBJ2-3
abundance: many

CDR3aa: CSASWGTKNTEAFF
CDR3nt: TGCAGTGCTAGTTGGGGGACAAAGAACACTGAAGCTTTCTTT
v_gene: TRBV20-1
d_gene: -
j_gene: TRBJ1-1
abundance: few